This T cell receptor beta chain appears in the sequencing data of a study of cytomegalovirus exposure and HLA in healthy donors. Broader study findings: Around 160 TCR beta chains were listed as cytomegalovirus-associated. HLA-A and HLA-B allele assignments for most subjects were reportedly predicted accurately using TCR beta sequences.

Researchers ran the PCR with 60 Vbeta and 13 Jbeta primers. Sequencing was performed with immunoSEQ multiplex PCR; in TCRdb, only in-frame clones are kept and a portion is missing. Among some 150,000 clones listed, 70% to 90% were seen once. CDR1 and CDR2 from the germline V gene are MGHDK and SYGVNS. The CDR3 is 16 amino acids. Note on this clone: No antigen is known for it.

As for the donors, each was a healthy bone marrow donor. Donors counted as nominally healthy when sampled, yet unrecorded immune exposures were likely. Sample: PBMCs. The clonotype comes from a woman aged 25 to 39 in good health and CMV-seronegative. The V call is TRBV25-1, the J call TRBJ2-5; 8 bases align to TRBD2. The end of the DNA aligns better with TRBJ2-7, so the J call may be wrong. CDR3: CASSSSGLAGSYEQYF. Here the CDR3 DNA reads TGTGCCAGCAGTTCCTCCGGGCTAGCGGGCTCCTACGAGCAGTACTTC.